This passage covers 17 T cell receptor beta chains from one sample sequenced in a study of Graves' ophthalmopathy and Graves' hyperthyroidism. RNA transcripts were the source from which TCR beta CDR3 regions were amplified. First-round RT-PCR with HTBI primers preceded a second-round multiplex PCR. TCRdb analysed the multiplex PCR reads with MiXCR anew, one entry per CDR3 protein. This sample has 300,000 to 400,000 distinct CDR3 sequences, with 17% found just once. Sequencing was carried out using peripheral blood. All receptors come from an adult woman with stable Graves' hyperthyroidism.

This clonotype was recorded at least ten times. V and J are TRBV20-1 and TRBJ2-7; D is possibly TRBD1 (5 bases). Germline V gene data show CDR1 as DFQATT and CDR2 as SNEGSKA (reference sequence). The ends were cut back, 7 bases at V and 2 bases at J, with 15 bases in the middle. This CDR3 spans 13 amino acids. CDR3 loop: CSGSPLGAYEQYF. As DNA, the CDR3 is TGCAGTGGGTCCCCCCTAGGGGCCTACGAGCAGTACTTC.

In this sample, this clonotype turned up many times. The gene calls are TRBV27 and TRBJ1-2, with D possibly matching TRBD1 (6 bases). The CDR3 runs to 14 residues. V was trimmed by 5 bases and J by 1 base, leaving 11 bases between them. Germline values: CDR1 MNHEY, CDR2 SMNVEV (reference sequence). DNA of the CDR3: TGTGCCAGCAGTCCCCGACAGGATAACTATGGCTACACCTTC. It encodes CASSPRQDNYGYTF.

This clonotype appeared many times. The rearrangement links TRBV18 to TRBJ2-5; 7 positions match TRBD1. The CDR3 is 15 amino acids. J gave up 7 bases and V 3 bases, and 11 bases lay outside the gene matches. Germline CDR1 KGHSH, CDR2 LQKENI. CDR3 amino acids: CASSPGTGESGTQYF. CDR3 DNA: TGTGCCAGCTCACCGGGCACAGGGGAATCGGGGACCCAGTACTTC.

This clonotype was recorded many times. This sequence joins TRBV20-1 and TRBJ1-1, with 8 bases aligning to TRBD1. The CDR3 contains 12 residues. The trim removed 6 bases at V and 6 bases at J, leaving 6 bases unmatched. Germline V gene data show CDR1 as DFQATT and CDR2 as SNEGSKA (reference sequence). The CDR3 sequence: CSAGQGAAEAFF. The CDR3 DNA follows: TGCAGTGCCGGGCAGGGGGCGGCTGAAGCTTTCTTT.

This sequence joins TRBV11-2 and TRBJ2-2; no reliable D call. Trimming shortened V by 4 bases and J by 3 bases, and 15 bases separated the two germline ends. Germline CDR1 and CDR2: SGHAT and FQNNGV. The CDR3 has 16 residues. The CDR3 here is CASSYLGGQYTGELFF. The CDR3 DNA reads as TGTGCCAGCAGCTATCTAGGTGGGCAGTACACCGGGGAGCTGTTTTTT.

This clonotype occurred many times. The J gene is TRBJ1-1, the V gene TRBV27; TRBD1 is a possible D gene (5 bases). CDR3 size: 9 residues. Germline V lookup: CDR1 MNHEY, CDR2 SMNVEV (reference sequence). Trimming took 6 bases from V and 10 from J, leaving 6 bases between them. For the CDR3, the DNA is TGTGCCAGCAGGGGGGTAGCTTTCTTT. Its translation is CASRGVAFF.

This clonotype appeared many times. This rearrangement joins TRBV5-1 to TRBJ1-1, with unresolved D. The CDR3 has 18 amino acids. Trimming pared 4 bases from V and 1 base from J, leaving 23 bases between. Germline assignment: CDR1 SGHRS and CDR2 YFSETQ. The CDR3 is CASSHTNLRTAKNTEAFF. CDR3 sequence (DNA): TGCGCCAGCAGCCATACCAACCTCAGGACCGCGAAGAACACTGAAGCTTTCTTT.

This clonotype was seen at least ten times. CDR3 loop: CASSAVAGTNYEQYF. CDR3 coding DNA: TGTGCCAGCAGCGCCGTTGCCGGGACTAACTACGAGCAGTACTTC. V is TRBV11-2 and J is TRBJ2-7; TRBD2 matches at 7 bases. In germline, CDR1 is SGHAT, CDR2 FQNNGV. The length of the CDR3 is 15 residues. V lost 5 bases to trimming and J lost 3 bases; unmatched junction nucleotides: 10.

The table lists this clonotype with many counts. V usage is TRBV28 and J usage is TRBJ1-2, with 7 bases aligning to TRBD1. J was trimmed by 7 bases and V by 5 bases; bases with no gene match: 10. The CDR3 is made up of 14 amino acids. In germline, CDR1 is MDHEN, CDR2 SYDVKM. The chain's CDR3 is CASSRITGEGGYTF. In DNA, the CDR3 is TGTGCCAGCAGTCGCATTACAGGGGAGGGTGGCTACACCTTC.

This clonotype was seen at least ten times. The chain is built from TRBV6-5 and TRBJ2-7; 7 bases fit TRBD2. The CDR3 runs 14 residues. Trimming cost V 4 bases and J 3 bases; bases outside gene matches: 6. Germline V lookup: CDR1 MNHEY, CDR2 SVGAGI. Written as DNA, the CDR3 is TGTGCCAGCAGTTCCACCGGGACTATCTACGAGCAGTACTTC. Its protein is CASSSTGTIYEQYF.

This clonotype came up many times. V and J are TRBV7-2 and TRBJ2-5, with D possibly TRBD1 on 5 matching bases. Trimming shortened V by 5 bases and J by 5 bases, and 15 bases separated the two germline ends. Per the germline V gene, CDR1 is SGHTA and CDR2 is FQGNSA. This CDR3 comprises 14 residues. In nucleotides, the CDR3 is TGTGCCAGCAGCCCCCCCCCAGGGCGGGAGACCCAGTACTTC. Its protein is CASSPPPGRETQYF. Complete variable domain (other parts from reference TRBV7-2 and TRBJ2-5): GAGVSQSPSNKVTEKGKDVELRCDPISGHTALYWYRQSLGQGLEFLIYFQGNSAPDKSGLPSDRFSAERTGGSVSTLTIQRTQQEDSAVYLCASSPPPGRETQYFGPGTRLLVL.

This clonotype was found many times. The chain links TRBV20-1 to TRBJ2-5, with D possibly being TRBD2 (5 bases). Germline CDR1 reads DFQATT; CDR2 reads SNEGSKA (reference sequence). The V and J ends lost 3 bases and 2 bases respectively, with 7 bases between them. The CDR3 contains 12 residues. The chain's CDR3 is CSASSAQETQYF. The CDR3 region has the DNA TGCAGTGCTAGTAGCGCACAAGAGACCCAGTACTTC.

This clonotype was detected a few times. The chain employs TRBV15 and TRBJ1-2, with TRBD1 matching over 7 bases. V was pared by 5 bases and J by 3 bases, with 3 bases of the junction left unmatched. Germline V CDR1 and CDR2: LNHNV, YYDKDF (reference sequence). The CDR3 runs 13 residues. The CDR3 reads CATSRGTDYGYTF. The CDR3 DNA reads as TGTGCCACCAGCCGTGGGACAGACTATGGCTACACCTTC.

There are many counts of this clonotype. CDR3 sequence (DNA): TGTGCCAGCACCGAGGGGCAGGGGGCCTCACCCCTCCACTTT. This gives the protein CASTEGQGASPLHF. This chain connects TRBV28 to TRBJ1-6; 8 bases agree with TRBD1. Germline V gives CDR1 MDHEN, CDR2 SYDVKM. V trimming: 7 bases; J trimming: 10 bases; junction bases outside the gene matches: 9. The CDR3 is made up of 14 amino acids.

This chain connects TRBV7-2 to TRBJ2-5; D is unclear. The CDR3 contains 12 residues. Germline CDR1 and CDR2: SGHTA and FQGNSA. The V end was cut by 1 base, the J end by 8 bases, with 8 bases between. In DNA form, the CDR3 reads TGTGCCAGCAGCTTAGGGGCCCTAACCCAGTACTTC. Its protein is CASSLGALTQYF.

This clonotype was found a few times. The DNA of the CDR3 is TGTGCCAGCAGTTACTCGATTCCTGGCGGGAGAGTCGATGAGCAGTTCTTC. The encoded protein is CASSYSIPGGRVDEQFF. The rearrangement joins TRBV6-5 to TRBJ2-1; 7 bases align to TRBD2. CDR3 size: 17 residues. The trim removed 0 bases at V and 8 bases at J, leaving 13 bases unmatched. CDR1 MNHEY and CDR2 SVGAGI come from the germline V gene.

Remarks on this clonotype: Since a much larger clone is just one base distant, this may be a read error. The chain employs TRBV4-1 and TRBJ2-7; D is ambiguous. The CDR3 has 15 amino acids. CDR1 MGHRA and CDR2 YSYEKL come from the germline V gene. This CDR3 reads CANSRVLARFGEQYF. The CDR3 DNA follows: TGCGCCAACAGCCGGGTCTTGGCCCGATTTGGCGAGCAGTACTTC.